The 25 T cell receptor beta chains given below trace back to one sample, sequenced in a study of OX40 agonist ivuxolimab in advanced cancers. The method was immunoSEQ multiplex PCR; TCRdb's version includes in-frame clones alone and lacks a portion of them. The sample lists tens of thousands of clones, roughly nine tenths occurring once. Sequences were derived from CD4+ or CD8+ T cells sorted from blood, sampled in a trial of the OX40 agonist ivuxolimab. The receptors shown here come from an adult with an advanced solid tumor such as melanoma, head and neck, liver or kidney cancer.

The chain carries TRBV4-1 and TRBJ2-5, with 9 bases matching TRBD1. CDR1 and CDR2 (germline): MGHRA, YSYEKL. The J segment lost 2 bases and the V segment lost 3 bases, leaving 7 bases of the junction unmatched. The CDR3 is 16 amino acids. The CDR3 sequence is CASSQRIGQGQETQYF. The DNA for the CDR3 is TGCGCCAGCAGCCAGAGGATAGGACAGGGGCAAGAGACCCAGTACTTC.

This clone has only a few counts. CDR3 nucleotides: TGTGCCTGGGGTCTGGACCGGTTGAACACTGAAGCTTTCTTT. It specifies CAWGLDRLNTEAFF. This sequence joins TRBV30 and TRBJ1-1; the D is unclear. The CDR3 is 14 residues long. Deletions cut 5 bases from V and 0 bases from J, with 13 bases between. Germline CDR1 and CDR2: GTSNPN and SVGIG (reference sequence).

The chain couples TRBV7-8 to TRBJ2-6, with D uncertain. The CDR3 is 13 residues long. CDR1 and CDR2 (germline): SGHVS, FQNEAQ. V was cut by 6 bases and J by 1 base, with 4 bases left in between. CDR3 coding DNA: TGTGCCAGCAGGATATCTGGGGCCAACGTCCTGACTTTC. It translates to CASRISGANVLTF.

The chain is built from TRBV14 and TRBJ1-3; no clear D gene. V was shortened by 0 bases and J by 0 bases, with 9 bases between the two germline ends. CDR3 length: 16 residues. Germline values: CDR1 SGHDN, CDR2 FVKESK. CDR3 sequence reads: CASSQDLGGSGNTIYF. The DNA for the CDR3 is TGTGCCAGCAGCCAAGATTTGGGCGGCTCTGGAAACACCATATATTTT.

The rearrangement joins TRBV7-9 to TRBJ2-3; D is ambiguous. CDR3 size: 12 residues. Germline V gene data show CDR1 as SEHNR and CDR2 as FQNEAQ (reference sequence). V was trimmed by 7 bases and J by 5 bases, leaving 10 bases between them. The CDR3 loop is CASIPTGDTQYF. The CDR3 DNA sequence: TGTGCCAGCATCCCAACCGGAGATACGCAGTATTTT.

This clone was seen only once. The gene calls are TRBV14 and TRBJ2-7; D not certain. CDR1 and CDR2 from the germline V gene are SGHDN and FVKESK. Trimming shortened V by 2 bases and J by 0 bases, and 11 bases separated the two germline ends. The CDR3 length is 15 residues. CDR3 nucleotides: TGTGCCAGCAGCCAACGGGCGATAAGCTCCTACGAGCAGTACTTC. It specifies CASSQRAISSYEQYF. Drawing the rest from reference TRBV14 and TRBJ2-7, the complete variable domain is EAGVTQFPSHSVIEKGQTVTLRCDPISGHDNLYWYRRVMGKEIKFLLHFVKESKQDESGMPNNRFLAERTGGTYSTLKVQPAELEDSGVYFCASSQRAISSYEQYFGPGTRLTVT.

J is TRBJ2-5 and V is TRBV18; 9 bases match TRBD1. J was trimmed by 0 bases and V by 3 bases; bases with no gene match: 11. Germline V gene lookup returns CDR1 KGHSH and CDR2 LQKENI. There are 18 residues in the CDR3. CDR3 DNA: TGTGCCAGCTCACCGTGGGACAGGGCTAAAGCAGACCAAGAGACCCAGTACTTC. Translated: CASSPWDRAKADQETQYF.

The V gene is TRBV19, the J gene TRBJ2-1; 7 nucleotides align to TRBD2. CDR3 size: 15 residues. CDR1 and CDR2 (germline): LNHDA, SQIVND (reference sequence). Unmatched junction bases numbered 6, after V lost 3 bases and J lost 4 bases. CDR3: CASSIILAVYNEQFF. The CDR3 DNA reads as TGTGCCAGTAGTATTATCCTAGCGGTATACAATGAGCAGTTCTTC.

This rearrangement joins TRBV6-5 to TRBJ1-1; no clear D gene. This CDR3 spans 13 amino acids. Germline CDR1 MNHEY, CDR2 SVGAGI. The V and J ends lost 7 bases and 7 bases respectively, with 16 bases between them. CDR3 region: CASTYRRDLEAFF. The CDR3 DNA reads TGTGCCAGCACGTACCGCCGAGACCTTGAAGCTTTCTTT.

The chain couples TRBV9 to TRBJ2-1, with TRBD2 matching 13 bases. Germline-derived CDR1 and CDR2 are SGDLS and YYNGEE. V was pared by 0 bases and J by 11 bases, with 11 bases of the junction left unmatched. There are 17 residues in the CDR3. CDR3 DNA: TGTGCCAGCAGCGTAGGTTCTGGACTAGCGGGAGTCCGACAGCAGTTCTTC. This translates into CASSVGSGLAGVRQQFF. The complete variable domain, with remaining parts taken from reference TRBV9 and TRBJ2-1, reads DSGVTQTPKHLITATGQRVTLRCSPRSGDLSVYWYQQSLDQGLQFLIQYYNGEERAKGNILERFSAQQFPDLHSELNLSSLELGDSALYFCASSVGSGLAGVRQQFFGPGTRLTVL.

This clone occurred a few times. The V and J genes are TRBV6-5 and TRBJ1-5; D is perhaps TRBD1 (5 bases). The V end was cut by 10 bases, the J end by 11 bases, with 12 bases between. The germline V gene has CDR1 MNHEY and CDR2 SVGAGI. This CDR3 has 10 residues. CDR3 sequence (DNA): TGTGCCACCTCCCGGGGGGCCCAGCATTTT. Its translation: CATSRGAQHF.

The chain carries TRBV28 and TRBJ1-2; TRBD1 matches at 8 bases. This CDR3 is 14 amino acids long. CDR1 MDHEN and CDR2 SYDVKM come from the germline V gene. V was clipped by 6 bases and J by 5 bases; unmatched bases: 8. CDR3 DNA sequence: TGTGCCAGCAGACCAACAGGGGGGGTGTATGGCTACACCTTC. It is translated as CASRPTGGVYGYTF.

This sequence joins TRBV30 and TRBJ1-3; no reliable D call. The CDR3 has 11 residues. CDR1 GTSNPN and CDR2 SVGIG come from the germline V gene (reference sequence). Trimming took 5 bases from V and 6 from J, leaving 8 bases between them. CDR3 residues: CAWGLANTIYF. Written as DNA, the CDR3 is TGTGCCTGGGGGCTCGCAAACACCATATATTTT.

The chain links TRBV18 to TRBJ2-3; weak D call: TRBD1 (6 bases). Trimming removed 3 bases from V and 3 bases from J, with 13 bases in between. From germline, CDR1 is KGHSH and CDR2 LQKENI. CDR3 length: 15 amino acids. Here the CDR3 DNA reads TGTGCCAGCTCACCCAGGGTGCAGGGGACAGATACGCAGTATTTT. Its protein product is CASSPRVQGTDTQYF. Full variable domain (outside the CDR3, taken from reference TRBV18 and TRBJ2-3): NAGVMQNPRHLVRRRGQEARLRCSPMKGHSHVYWYRQLPEEGLKFMVYLQKENIIDESGMPKERFSAEFPKEGPSILRIQQVVRGDSAAYFCASSPRVQGTDTQYFGPGTRLTVL.

The chain employs TRBV28 and TRBJ2-1, with 11 bases lining up with TRBD2. V was clipped by 7 bases and J by 1 base; unmatched bases: 6. From germline, CDR1 is MDHEN and CDR2 SYDVKM. The CDR3 covers 16 residues. CDR3 sequence reads: CASILAGEGSYNEQFF. The CDR3 nucleotides read TGTGCCAGCATACTAGCGGGAGAAGGGTCCTACAATGAGCAGTTCTTC.

V usage is TRBV4-1 and J usage is TRBJ2-1; 8 bases line up with TRBD2. CDR1 and CDR2 (germline): MGHRA, YSYEKL. After removal of 2 bases from V and 0 bases from J, the junction contained 6 bases not matched to a gene. This CDR3 spans 17 amino acids. The chain's CDR3 is CASSQYSGIYSYNEQFF. For the CDR3, the DNA is TGCGCCAGCAGCCAATATAGCGGGATCTACTCCTACAATGAGCAGTTCTTC.

The V call is TRBV28, the J call TRBJ1-2; D uncertain. The V gene's germline CDR1 is MDHEN and CDR2 SYDVKM. There are 13 residues in the CDR3. V was clipped by 7 bases and J by 4 bases, with 13 bases between them. The CDR3, as DNA: TGTGCCAGCACCGTCGAGAGAGGCTATGGCTACACCTTC. It yields the protein CASTVERGYGYTF.

The rearrangement links TRBV6-5 to TRBJ1-3; D is possibly TRBD1 (6 bases). This CDR3 has 13 residues. CDR1 and CDR2 from the germline V gene are MNHEY and SVGAGI. Trimming removed 5 bases from V and 4 bases from J, with 9 bases in between. Written as DNA, the CDR3 is TGTGCCAGCAGTCGAGGACAGGGAAACACCATATATTTT. As protein: CASSRGQGNTIYF.

The table lists this clone with a count of one. This rearrangement joins TRBV11-2 to TRBJ1-1, with D perhaps TRBD1 (5 bases). The CDR3 sequence is 15 residues long. V dropped 2 bases and J dropped 3 bases, with 13 bases sitting between them. Germline loops: CDR1 SGHAT, CDR2 FQNNGV. CDR3 in DNA: TGTGCCAGCAGCTTAAGGATAGGGGTAGACACTGAAGCTTTCTTT. Its protein is CASSLRIGVDTEAFF.

This chain joins TRBV4-1 and TRBJ2-3, with 11 bases fitting TRBD2. V gave up 1 base and J gave up 3 bases; unmatched junction bases: 3. Germline V CDR1 and CDR2: MGHRA, YSYEKL. The CDR3 consists of 16 residues. Written as DNA, the CDR3 is TGCGCCAGCAGCCAAGCCGGGACTAGCGGAACAGATACGCAGTATTTT. Residues: CASSQAGTSGTDTQYF.

The rearrangement joins TRBV5-1 to TRBJ2-7; a possible D gene is TRBD2 (7 bases). Germline V lookup: CDR1 SGHRS, CDR2 YFSETQ. The CDR3 has 16 amino acids. Trimming pared 5 bases from V and 0 bases from J, leaving 18 bases between. The CDR3, as DNA: TGCGCCAGCAGACCCCTGACAGGCGGGAGCTCCTACGAGCAGTACTTC. This translates into CASRPLTGGSSYEQYF. Using reference TRBV5-1 and TRBJ2-7 for the parts outside the CDR3, the full variable domain is KAGVTQTPRYLIKTRGQQVTLSCSPISGHRSVSWYQQTPGQGLQFLFEYFSETQRNKGNFPGRFSGRQFSNSRSEMNVSTLELGDSALYLCASRPLTGGSSYEQYFGPGTRLTVT.

V gene TRBV18 combines with J gene TRBJ2-2; 9 bases line up with TRBD1. Germline assignment: CDR1 KGHSH and CDR2 LQKENI. V was clipped by 4 bases and J by 6 bases; unmatched bases: 6. CDR3 length: 15 amino acids. DNA of the CDR3: TGTGCCAGCTCACTGGACAGGGGAGGCGCCGGGGAGCTGTTTTTT. It is translated as CASSLDRGGAGELFF. The variable domain in full, completed from reference TRBV18 and TRBJ2-2, reads NAGVMQNPRHLVRRRGQEARLRCSPMKGHSHVYWYRQLPEEGLKFMVYLQKENIIDESGMPKERFSAEFPKEGPSILRIQQVVRGDSAAYFCASSLDRGGAGELFFGEGSRLTVL.

The chain joins TRBV28 to TRBJ1-1; 7 nucleotides match TRBD1. Germline CDR1 MDHEN, CDR2 SYDVKM. The CDR3 runs 15 residues. J gave up 4 bases and V 2 bases, and 7 bases lay outside the gene matches. CDR3 region: CASSLTLGQATEAFF. The CDR3 nucleotides are TGTGCCAGCAGTTTAACCCTCGGACAGGCCACTGAAGCTTTCTTT.

The chain has TRBV6-5 and TRBJ1-1; D is undetermined. The CDR3 extends over 13 amino acids. Trimming left V 7 bases short and J 1 base short, with 10 bases between. Germline assignment: CDR1 MNHEY and CDR2 SVGAGI. The CDR3 loop is CASNRGANTEAFF. Here the CDR3 DNA reads TGTGCCAGCAACAGAGGAGCGAACACTGAAGCTTTCTTT.

The CDR3 region is CASSKPQINTDTQYF. CDR3 DNA: TGTGCCAGCAGCAAACCACAGATAAACACAGATACGCAGTATTTT. The chain couples TRBV21-1 to TRBJ2-3; the table's D call of TRBD1 was not tested on the DNA. TRBV21-1 constitutes a pseudogene. This CDR3 comprises 15 residues.